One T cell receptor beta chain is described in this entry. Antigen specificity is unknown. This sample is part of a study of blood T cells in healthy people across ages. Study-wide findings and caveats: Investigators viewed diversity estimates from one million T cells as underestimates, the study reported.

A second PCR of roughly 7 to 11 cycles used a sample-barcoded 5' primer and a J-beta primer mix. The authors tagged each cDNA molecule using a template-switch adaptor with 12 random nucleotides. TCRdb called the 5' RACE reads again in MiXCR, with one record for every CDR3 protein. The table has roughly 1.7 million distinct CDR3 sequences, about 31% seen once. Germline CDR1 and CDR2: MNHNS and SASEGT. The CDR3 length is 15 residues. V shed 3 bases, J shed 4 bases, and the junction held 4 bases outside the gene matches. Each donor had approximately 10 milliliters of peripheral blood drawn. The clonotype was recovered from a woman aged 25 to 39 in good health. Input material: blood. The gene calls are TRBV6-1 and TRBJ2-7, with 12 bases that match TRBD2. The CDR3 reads CASSDGLAGIYEQYF. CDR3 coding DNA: TGTGCCAGCAGTGATGGACTAGCGGGGATTTACGAGCAGTACTTC.